These T cell receptor beta chains were read from a single sample in a study of identical twins. One entry per CDR3 protein, called by TCRdb with MiXCR from the 5' RACE reads. The table lists around 1.7 million distinct CDR3 sequences, under 35% of them singletons. Sequencing was done on a sample of cord blood. These receptor sequences come from a newborn girl in good health. Each CDR3 is given with its conserved first and last residue. A D gene is named only where the DNA matches it firmly. Size is stated for part of the rows, as once, few or many counts, or as a class when the clone is expanded.

TRBV5-6	-	TRBJ2-7	once	TGTGCCAGCAGCTTGGATCGGGGAATCCACGAGCAGTACTTC	CASSLDRGIHEQYF
TRBV7-2	TRBD2	TRBJ2-3	few	TGTGCCAGCAGCGAGGGGTCTAGCGGGTTTGATACGCAGTATTTT	CASSEGSSGFDTQYF
TRBV10-3	TRBD2	TRBJ2-7	few	TGTGCCATCAGTCCGGCTAGCGGCTACGAGCAGTACTTC	CAISPASGYEQYF
TRBV12-3/TRBV12-4	TRBD1	TRBJ2-3	-	TGTGCCAGCAGTCCCTCGGACAGGCGTAGCACAGATACGCAGTATTTT	CASSPSDRRSTDTQYF
TRBV5-1	TRBD2	TRBJ2-7	-	TGCGCCAGCAGCTACGGACTAGCGGAGGTCGGGGCCTACGAGCAGTACTTC	CASSYGLAEVGAYEQYF
TRBV4-1	TRBD2	TRBJ2-7	-	TGCGCCAGCAGCCAAGACGCTAGCGGCTACTACGAGCAGTACTTC	CASSQDASGYYEQYF
TRBV20-1	TRBD1	TRBJ2-7	-	TGCAGTGGTAGGGGGACAGGGACCTACGAGCAGTACTTC	CSGRGTGTYEQYF
TRBV20-1	-	TRBJ2-3	-	TGCAATGGAGGACAGCCTAGCACAGATACGCAGTATTTT	CNGGQPSTDTQYF
TRBV7-9	-	TRBJ2-2	-	TGTGCCAGCAGCTTAGCAGGGTATAGGAACACCGGGGAGCTGTTTTTT	CASSLAGYRNTGELFF
TRBV20-1	-	TRBJ1-5	once	TGCAGTACCCGAACGGGTAGTTCCAGTCAGCCCCAGCATTTT	CSTRTGSSSQPQHF
TRBV12-3/TRBV12-4	-	TRBJ2-7	many	TGCGCCAGCAGCTTCGCGGGCTACGAGCAGTACTTC	CASSFAGYEQYF
TRBV25-1	TRBD1	TRBJ2-3	few	TGTGCCAGCAGTGCCGACAGGGGTGACACAGATACGCAGTATTTT	CASSADRGDTDTQYF
TRBV27	TRBD2	TRBJ2-1	few	TGTGCCAGCGGTTTAAAGTTCAGGCGGGAGAGCTACAATGAGCAGTTCTTC	CASGLKFRRESYNEQFF
TRBV5-1	TRBD1	TRBJ2-2	-	TGCGCCAGCAGCTTCCTCGGGACAGGGAGAACCGGGGAGCTGTTTTTT	CASSFLGTGRTGELFF
TRBV4-2	-	TRBJ2-3	few	TGTGCCAGCAGCCAAGACCCCGCAGATACGCAGTATTTT	CASSQDPADTQYF
TRBV29-1	TRBD2	TRBJ2-5	few	TGCAGCGTTGCTGGGAGACTAGCTCTGGAGACCCAGTACTTC	CSVAGRLALETQYF
TRBV7-2	-	TRBJ2-3	-	TGTGCCAGCAGCTCCAATTGGGATACGCAGTATTTT	CASSSNWDTQYF
TRBV27	-	TRBJ1-1	few	TGTGCCAGCAGTTTCAGCAGAGACATTGAAGCTTTCTTT	CASSFSRDIEAFF
TRBV6-4	TRBD2	TRBJ2-3	-	TGTGCCAGCAGTCCGCTCCTAGCGGTCCAAGAAATGGATACGCAGTATTTT	CASSPLLAVQEMDTQYF
TRBV15	TRBD1	TRBJ1-2	few	TGTGCCACCAGCAGAGGACAGGGGCGAAACTATGGCTACACCTTC	CATSRGQGRNYGYTF
TRBV3-1	-	TRBJ2-1	few	TGTGCCAGCAGCCATTTAGGACGGTACAATGAGCAGTTCTTC	CASSHLGRYNEQFF
TRBV3-1	-	TRBJ2-1	few	TGTGCCAGCAGCCAAGCAGCGACAATAACCTACAATGAGCAGTTCTTC	CASSQAATITYNEQFF
TRBV4-1	TRBD1	TRBJ2-1	-	TGCGCCAGCAGCCAACTCCCCCGGGACAGGGGTTCTGTTGAGCAGTTCTTC	CASSQLPRDRGSVEQFF
TRBV28	TRBD1	TRBJ1-1	-	TGTGCCAGCAGTTCCCCCGGGACAGGGCGCACTGAAGCTTTCTTT	CASSSPGTGRTEAFF
TRBV10-3	-	TRBJ1-1	-	TGTGCCGTCGGGTTTAGTAACACTGAAGCTTTCTTT	CAVGFSNTEAFF
TRBV4-2	-	TRBJ1-2	-	TGTGCCAGCAGCCAAGCGGGACGATGGGGCTACACCTTC	CASSQAGRWGYTF
TRBV4-1	-	TRBJ2-7	few	TGCGCCAGCAGCCAAGCCTCACAGGGACTCTCCTACGAGCAGTACTTC	CASSQASQGLSYEQYF
TRBV20-1	-	TRBJ2-3	-	TGCAGTGCTCTCTTCCCTAGCACAGATACGCAGTATTTT	CSALFPSTDTQYF
TRBV2	-	TRBJ1-1	few	TGTGCCAGCGGGGTACTAGGGTATTCGGAAGCTTTCTTT	CASGVLGYSEAFF
TRBV4-1	-	TRBJ2-4	-	TGCGCCAGCAGCCCCCTATACAGGGAAAGAACCAAAAACATTCAGTACTTC	CASSPLYRERTKNIQYF
TRBV27	-	TRBJ2-7	few	TGTGCCAGCAGTTTTGGCGCCCGAGACTACGAGCAGTACTTC	CASSFGARDYEQYF
TRBV2	-	TRBJ1-2	-	TGTGCCAGCCGGGTCCTCTATGGCTACACCTTC	CASRVLYGYTF
TRBV27	TRBD1	TRBJ2-3	-	TGTGCCAGCAGTTACAGGGGTAGGGACACAGATACGCAGTATTTT	CASSYRGRDTDTQYF
TRBV28	-	TRBJ2-1	-	TGTGCCAGCAGTGCCGGACTGCGCGAGCAGTTCTTC	CASSAGLREQFF
TRBV14	-	TRBJ2-6	few	TGTGCCAGCAGCACCCGGACAGTAAGCTCTGGGGCCAACGTCCTGACTTTC	CASSTRTVSSGANVLTF
TRBV6-1	-	TRBJ2-5	many	TGTGCCAGCAGTGAGGCAGAGACCCAGTACTTC	CASSEAETQYF
TRBV30	TRBD1	TRBJ2-7	-	TGTGCCTGGATTGGGACAGGGATCGAGCAGTACTTC	CAWIGTGIEQYF
TRBV20-1	TRBD1	TRBJ1-5	few	TGCAGTGCTAAAATCAGGGGGACGGGCAATCAGCCCCAGCATTTT	CSAKIRGTGNQPQHF